This passage covers 30 T cell receptor beta chains from one sample sequenced in a study of T cell repertoires in cytomegalovirus infection. MiXCR was run by TCRdb on the reads, yielding one entry per CDR3 protein. The sample contains 250,000 to 300,000 distinct CDR3 sequences, roughly 9.1% of which appear only once. Sequencing was performed on PBMCs. The receptors derive from a human donor in good health (CMV status not recorded). Some clones in this sample may be carry-over from other donors' samples.

The chain recombines TRBV28 with TRBJ2-5, with 7 bases fitting TRBD2. Germline V gene lookup returns CDR1 MDHEN and CDR2 SYDVKM. The CDR3 runs to 15 residues. The J segment lost 1 base and the V segment lost 6 bases, leaving 8 bases of the junction unmatched. CDR3 DNA sequence: TGTGCCAGCAGAGGGTGGGGGGGACTCCAAGAGACCCAGTACTTC. Translating it yields CASRGWGGLQETQYF.

The CDR3 nucleotides are TGTGCCAGCAGTGAGAACAGGGGGGATACGCAGTATTTT. Its translation: CASSENRGDTQYF. The genes are TRBV2 and TRBJ2-3; 8 positions match TRBD1. There are 13 residues in the CDR3. Germline CDR1 is SNHLY and CDR2 is FYNNEI. V lost 3 bases and J lost 6; bases outside the gene matches: 2.

At least ten counts were recorded for this clonotype. The rearrangement uses TRBV7-2 and TRBJ1-5, with D possibly matching TRBD1 (5 bases). CDR1 is SGHTA and CDR2 is FQGNSA in the germline V gene. The CDR3 sequence is 18 residues long. With 5 bases removed from V and 0 bases from J, the gap between germline ends came to 20 bases. The CDR3 protein is CASSISVQAGGSNQPQHF. As DNA, the CDR3 is TGTGCCAGCAGCATTAGTGTACAGGCCGGAGGTAGCAATCAGCCCCAGCATTTT.

This clonotype was observed a few times. V and J are TRBV7-2 and TRBJ1-1; no clear D gene. Trimming stripped 1 base from V and 11 bases from J, with 14 bases between. The CDR3 is 13 amino acids. Germline lookup yields CDR1 SGHTA and CDR2 FQGNSA. The CDR3 spells CASSLDTRVGAFF. CDR3 DNA: TGTGCCAGCAGCTTAGATACTCGGGTGGGGGCTTTCTTT.

This clonotype has ten or more counts. The chain employs TRBV7-2 and TRBJ2-3, with TRBD2 identical over 8 bases. V shed 2 bases, J shed 1 base, and the junction held 8 bases outside the gene matches. The V gene's germline CDR1 is SGHTA and CDR2 FQGNSA. This CDR3 contains 17 residues. CDR3 sequence reads: CASSLQRGGRGTDTQYF. The CDR3, as DNA: TGTGCCAGCAGCTTACAACGGGGGGGCCGGGGCACAGATACGCAGTATTTT.

In this sample, this clonotype turned up many times. The J gene is TRBJ1-4, the V gene TRBV7-2, with 11 bases matching TRBD1. The V gene's germline CDR1 is SGHTA and CDR2 FQGNSA. Trimming took 5 bases from V and 5 from J; bases not matched to a gene: 7. This CDR3 region has 16 residues. The CDR3 here is CASSKRTGGANEKLFF. CDR3 coding DNA: TGTGCCAGCAGCAAAAGGACAGGGGGCGCGAATGAAAAACTGTTTTTT. The whole variable domain, filled in from reference TRBV7-2 and TRBJ1-4, reads GAGVSQSPSNKVTEKGKDVELRCDPISGHTALYWYRQSLGQGLEFLIYFQGNSAPDKSGLPSDRFSAERTGGSVSTLTIQRTQQEDSAVYLCASSKRTGGANEKLFFGSGTQLSVL.

This clonotype was counted ten times or more. The CDR3 region is CASRDGLGVVNEQFF. CDR3 nucleotide sequence: TGTGCCAGCAGGGACGGACTGGGGGTGGTTAATGAGCAGTTCTTC. V and J are TRBV7-2 and TRBJ2-1; possibly TRBD1 or TRBD2 for D (5 bases each). This CDR3 contains 15 residues. The germline V gene has CDR1 SGHTA and CDR2 FQGNSA. The V gene lost 6 bases and the J gene lost 7 bases, with 19 bases spanning the gap.

This clonotype was seen many times. The rearrangement links TRBV19 to TRBJ2-1; 8 nucleotides align to TRBD2. Germline CDR1 LNHDA, CDR2 SQIVND (reference sequence). The CDR3 spans 17 residues. Trimming removed 2 bases from V and 4 bases from J; junction bases left unmatched: 10. CDR3 region: CASSINGRLALYNEQFF. The DNA of the CDR3 is TGTGCCAGTAGTATAAACGGGCGACTAGCGCTATACAATGAGCAGTTCTTC. The full variable domain, completed using reference TRBV19 and TRBJ2-1, is DGGITQSPKYLFRKEGQNVTLSCEQNLNHDAMYWYRQDPGQGLRLIYYSQIVNDFQKGDIAEGYSVSREKKESFPLTVTSAQKNPTAFYLCASSINGRLALYNEQFFGPGTRLTVL.

This clonotype was observed at least ten times. The V call is TRBV12-3 or TRBV12-4, the J call TRBJ1-2; the D is unclear. This CDR3 contains 13 residues. V was pared by 5 bases and J by 7 bases, with 14 bases between. CDR3 nucleotide sequence: TGTGCCAGCAGTCAATACGGAGCGGCTGGCTACACCTTC. Translated, it gives CASSQYGAAGYTF.

In its sample, this clonotype was seen many times. V and J are TRBV7-9 and TRBJ1-1; D is undetermined. Between the trimmed V and J ends, which lost 1 base and 4 bases, there was a span of 10 bases. This CDR3 has 14 residues. Germline CDR1 and CDR2: SEHNR and FQNEAQ (reference sequence). The CDR3 DNA is TGTGCCAGCAGCTTAGGCGGCCTGGGCACTGAAGCTTTCTTT. Amino acids: CASSLGGLGTEAFF.

This clonotype has a count of ten or more. The rearrangement joins TRBV6-1 to TRBJ2-4; D unclear. The length of the CDR3 is 14 residues. Trimming left V 6 bases short and J 5 bases short, with 14 bases between. Germline CDR1 MNHNS, CDR2 SASEGT. For the CDR3, the DNA is TGTGCCAGCAGCCCCGCAGTCCTCGAAAACATTCAGTACTTC. This codes for CASSPAVLENIQYF.

This clonotype was observed at least ten times. This rearrangement joins TRBV2 to TRBJ2-3, with 12 bases matching TRBD2. Germline CDR1 SNHLY, CDR2 FYNNEI. CDR3 length: 16 residues. V lost 4 bases, J lost 0 bases, and 2 bases stayed unmatched. CDR3 sequence: CASSAGLAGSTDTQYF. As DNA, the CDR3 is TGTGCCAGCAGTGCGGGACTAGCGGGTAGCACAGATACGCAGTATTTT.

The V gene is TRBV6-2 or TRBV6-3, the J gene TRBJ2-7, with a possible D match to TRBD1 (6 bases). CDR1 and CDR2 (germline): MNHEY, SVGEGT. This CDR3 is built from 12 residues. V was trimmed by 6 bases and J by 3 bases, leaving 9 bases between them. This CDR3 is CASRDSVYEQYF. In DNA form, the CDR3 reads TGTGCCAGCAGGGACAGCGTCTACGAGCAGTACTTC.

This clonotype was found many times. This rearrangement joins TRBV7-2 to TRBJ1-2, with D unclear. Trimming took 1 base from V and 0 from J, leaving 12 bases between them. CDR3 length: 16 residues. Per germline, CDR1 SGHTA and CDR2 FQGNSA. The CDR3 DNA follows: TGTGCCAGCAGCTTAGGGTTGGAGCTAACTAACTATGGCTACACCTTC. Its translation: CASSLGLELTNYGYTF. The whole variable domain, filled in from reference TRBV7-2 and TRBJ1-2, reads GAGVSQSPSNKVTEKGKDVELRCDPISGHTALYWYRQSLGQGLEFLIYFQGNSAPDKSGLPSDRFSAERTGGSVSTLTIQRTQQEDSAVYLCASSLGLELTNYGYTFGSGTRLTVV.

The chain carries TRBV25-1 and TRBJ1-6, with 10 bases aligning to TRBD1. The CDR3 runs to 12 residues. The V gene end was trimmed by 4 bases and the J gene end by 14 bases; junction bases not matched to a gene: 2. The germline V gene encodes CDR1 MGHDK and CDR2 SYGVNS. The CDR3 here is CASSATGGALHF. The CDR3 region has the DNA TGTGCCAGCAGTGCGACAGGGGGCGCCCTCCACTTT.

This clonotype was found many times. The CDR3 loop is CASSDRLAGYNEQFF. CDR3 in DNA: TGCGCCAGCAGCGACAGACTAGCGGGGTACAATGAGCAGTTCTTC. The J gene is TRBJ2-1, the V gene TRBV5-1, with TRBD2 matching over 11 bases. The ends lost 4 bases at V and 4 bases at J; junction bases unmatched: 4. Germline CDR1 reads SGHRS; CDR2 reads YFSETQ. The CDR3 runs 15 residues.

This clonotype was recorded at least ten times. The rearrangement joins TRBV7-2 to TRBJ2-5; D ambiguous. This CDR3 has 15 residues. V lost 1 base and J 9 bases, leaving 18 bases between the germline ends. CDR1 is SGHTA and CDR2 is FQGNSA in the germline V gene. The CDR3 DNA follows: TGTGCCAGCAGCTTAGTGTGGGTAGGAAGCACGGCCCAGTACTTC. It yields the protein CASSLVWVGSTAQYF.

This clonotype occurred a few times. The gene calls are TRBV4-2 and TRBJ2-6; D gene uncertain. Germline CDR1 LGHNA, CDR2 YNFKEQ. Deletions cut 1 base from V and 1 base from J, with 8 bases between. CDR3 length: 16 residues. CDR3 loop: CASSQVGGSGANVLTF. In nucleotides, the CDR3 is TGTGCCAGCAGCCAAGTAGGTGGTTCTGGGGCCAACGTCCTGACTTTC.

This clonotype was picked up many times. This rearrangement joins TRBV12-3 or TRBV12-4 to TRBJ1-1; the match to TRBD1 covers 8 bases. The J segment lost 4 bases and the V segment lost 3 bases, leaving 10 bases of the junction unmatched. This CDR3 contains 16 residues. The CDR3 nucleotides are TGTGCCAGCAGTTTTAGGAGGCAGGGGGCGAGCACTGAAGCTTTCTTT. It specifies CASSFRRQGASTEAFF.

In its sample, this clonotype was seen many times. The V gene is TRBV7-2, the J gene TRBJ1-1; no reliable D call. Germline CDR1 and CDR2: SGHTA and FQGNSA. V lost 5 bases and J 1 base, leaving 20 bases between the germline ends. The CDR3 covers 17 residues. Here the CDR3 reads CASSPGWTRLTNTEAFF. The CDR3 DNA is TGTGCCAGCAGCCCCGGTTGGACGCGTCTTACGAACACTGAAGCTTTCTTT.

The chain uses TRBV7-6 and TRBJ2-1, with D perhaps TRBD1 (6 bases). Germline V gene data show CDR1 as SGHVS and CDR2 as FNYEAQ. With 0 bases removed from V and 5 bases from J, the gap between germline ends came to 17 bases. The CDR3 loop spans 17 amino acids. The CDR3 spells CASSLAGHLLIHNEQFF. The CDR3 bases are TGTGCCAGCAGCTTAGCGGGACACCTTCTAATCCACAATGAGCAGTTCTTC.

This clonotype appeared many times. V is TRBV4-3 and J is TRBJ1-2; 7 bases line up with TRBD1. Germline values: CDR1 LGHNA, CDR2 YSLEER. This CDR3 has 16 residues. The ends lost 5 bases at V and 4 bases at J; junction bases unmatched: 13. The CDR3 loop is CASSESALTGSYGYTF. DNA for the CDR3: TGCGCCAGCAGCGAAAGCGCCTTGACAGGGAGCTATGGCTACACCTTC.

This clonotype was seen at least ten times. The J gene is TRBJ2-5, the V gene TRBV7-2, with D maybe TRBD2 (5 bases). CDR1 is SGHTA, CDR2 FQGNSA, per germline. This CDR3 is built from 13 residues. Trimming removed 5 bases at V and 5 bases at J, with 12 bases between. The CDR3 nucleotides read TGTGCCAGCAGCCCCCGCCCGGGGGAGACCCAGTACTTC. Translated: CASSPRPGETQYF.

There are a few counts of this clonotype. This chain connects TRBV20-1 to TRBJ1-1; D perhaps matches TRBD1 (5 bases). CDR1 and CDR2 (germline): DFQATT, SNEGSKA (reference sequence). The CDR3 totals 16 residues. The V end lost 2 bases, the J end lost 3 bases, and 19 bases lay between the germline ends. The CDR3 DNA follows: TGCAGTGCTAGAATGGTCACGAGGGGATGGGACACTGAAGCTTTCTTT. This sequence encodes CSARMVTRGWDTEAFF.

This clonotype was observed many times. This sequence joins TRBV7-3 and TRBJ2-4; 7 nucleotides align to TRBD1. Germline CDR1 and CDR2: SGHTA and FQGTGA. The CDR3 extends over 13 amino acids. V lost 4 bases, J lost 9 bases, and 6 bases stayed unmatched. The CDR3 nucleotides are TGTGCCAGCAGCTCGTGGACAGGTACCATTCAGTACTTC. Its translation is CASSSWTGTIQYF.

This chain links TRBV29-1 with TRBJ2-5; D call uncertain. Trimming pared 7 bases from V and 2 bases from J, leaving 5 bases between. CDR3 size: 10 residues. Germline V gene lookup returns CDR1 SQVTM and CDR2 ANQGSEA. The CDR3 DNA sequence: TGCAGCGGATCACAAGAGACCCAGTACTTC. It codes for CSGSQETQYF.

This clonotype occurred a few times. V usage is TRBV6-2 or TRBV6-3 and J usage is TRBJ1-1; D unclear. The CDR3 extends over 12 amino acids. V dropped 5 bases and J dropped 3 bases, with 7 bases sitting between them. Germline V CDR1 and CDR2: MNHEY, SVGEGT. The CDR3 DNA reads TGTGCCAGCAGTGTCCGGGACACTGAAGCTTTCTTT. Translating gives CASSVRDTEAFF.

The table lists this clonotype with many counts. This rearrangement joins TRBV20-1 to TRBJ2-2, with 8 nucleotides matching TRBD1. CDR3 length equals 14 residues. Germline values: CDR1 DFQATT, CDR2 SNEGSKA (reference sequence). V shed 3 bases, J shed 6 bases, and the junction held 6 bases outside the gene matches. Here the CDR3 DNA reads TGCAGTGCTAGCCTCAGGGGGCTCCCCGGGGAGCTGTTTTTT. Its protein product is CSASLRGLPGELFF.

There are a few counts of this clonotype. The chain has TRBV28 and TRBJ1-4, with 10 nucleotides matching TRBD1. In germline, CDR1 is MDHEN, CDR2 SYDVKM. The CDR3 contains 15 residues. J gave up 8 bases and V 1 base, and 4 bases lay outside the gene matches. The CDR3 region has the DNA TGTGCCAGCAGTTTATCAGGGACAGGGGTGGAAAAACTGTTTTTT. Translation gives CASSLSGTGVEKLFF.

Ten or more counts support this clonotype. This chain's CDR3 is CASEGSTFSYNEQFF. The CDR3, as DNA: TGTGCCTCCGAGGGGAGCACTTTCTCCTACAATGAGCAGTTCTTC. The chain links TRBV11-2 to TRBJ2-1; D is perhaps TRBD1 or TRBD2 (5 bases each). CDR3 length: 15 amino acids. Germline CDR1 SGHAT, CDR2 FQNNGV. The V gene lost 11 bases and the J gene lost 0 bases, with 17 bases spanning the gap.